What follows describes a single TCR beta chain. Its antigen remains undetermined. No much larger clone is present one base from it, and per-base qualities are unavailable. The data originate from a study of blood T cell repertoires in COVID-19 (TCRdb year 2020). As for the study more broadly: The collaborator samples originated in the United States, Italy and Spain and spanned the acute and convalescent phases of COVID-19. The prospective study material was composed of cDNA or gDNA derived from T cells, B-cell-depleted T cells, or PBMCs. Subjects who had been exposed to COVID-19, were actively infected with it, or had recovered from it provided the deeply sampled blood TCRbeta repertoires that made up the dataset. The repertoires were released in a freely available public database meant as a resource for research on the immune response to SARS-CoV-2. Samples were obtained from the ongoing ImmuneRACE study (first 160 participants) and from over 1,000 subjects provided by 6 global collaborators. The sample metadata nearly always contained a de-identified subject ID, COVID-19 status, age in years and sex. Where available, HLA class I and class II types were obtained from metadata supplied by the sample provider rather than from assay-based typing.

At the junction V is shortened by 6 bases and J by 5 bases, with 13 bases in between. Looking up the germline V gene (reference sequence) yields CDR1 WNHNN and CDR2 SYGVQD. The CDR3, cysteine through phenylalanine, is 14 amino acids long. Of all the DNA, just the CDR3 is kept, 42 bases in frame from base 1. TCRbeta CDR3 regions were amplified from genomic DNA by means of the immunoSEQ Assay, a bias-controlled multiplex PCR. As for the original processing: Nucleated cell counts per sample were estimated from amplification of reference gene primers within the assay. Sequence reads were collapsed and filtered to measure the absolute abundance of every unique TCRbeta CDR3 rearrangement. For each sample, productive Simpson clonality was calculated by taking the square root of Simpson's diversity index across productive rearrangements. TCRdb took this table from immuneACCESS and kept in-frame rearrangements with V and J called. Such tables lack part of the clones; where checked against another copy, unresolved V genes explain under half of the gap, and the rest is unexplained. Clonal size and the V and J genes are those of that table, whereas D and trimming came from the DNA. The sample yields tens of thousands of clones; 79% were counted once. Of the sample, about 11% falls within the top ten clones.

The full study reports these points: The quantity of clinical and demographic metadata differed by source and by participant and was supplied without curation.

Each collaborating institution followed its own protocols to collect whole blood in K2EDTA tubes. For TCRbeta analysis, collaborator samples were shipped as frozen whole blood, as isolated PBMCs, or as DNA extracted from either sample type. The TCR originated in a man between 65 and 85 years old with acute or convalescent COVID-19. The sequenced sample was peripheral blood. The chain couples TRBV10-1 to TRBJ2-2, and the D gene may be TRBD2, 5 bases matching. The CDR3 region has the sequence CASRSGSGTGELFF. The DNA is TGCGCCAGCAGAAGCGGATCAGGAACCGGGGAGCTGTTTTTT.